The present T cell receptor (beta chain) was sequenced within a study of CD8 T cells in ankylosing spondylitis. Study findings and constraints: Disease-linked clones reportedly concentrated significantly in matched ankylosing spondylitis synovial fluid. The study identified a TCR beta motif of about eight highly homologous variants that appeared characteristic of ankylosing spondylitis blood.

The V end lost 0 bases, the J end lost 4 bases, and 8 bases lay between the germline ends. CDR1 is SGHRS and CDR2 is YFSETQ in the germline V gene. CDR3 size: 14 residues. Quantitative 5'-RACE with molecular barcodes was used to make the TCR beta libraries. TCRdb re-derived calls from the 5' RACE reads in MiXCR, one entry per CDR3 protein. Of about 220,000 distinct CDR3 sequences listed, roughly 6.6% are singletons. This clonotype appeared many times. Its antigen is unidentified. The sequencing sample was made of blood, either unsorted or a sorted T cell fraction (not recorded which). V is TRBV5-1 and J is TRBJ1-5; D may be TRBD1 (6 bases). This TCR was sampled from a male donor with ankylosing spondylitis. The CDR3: CASSLEGGNQPQHF. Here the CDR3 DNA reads TGCGCCAGCAGCTTGGAAGGGGGGAATCAGCCCCAGCATTTT.